The entry below gives a single TCR beta chain sequence along with its context. The sample is drawn from a study of identical twins. Germline V CDR1 and CDR2: SGHTS, YDEGEE. The CDR3 has 16 residues. V shed 5 bases and J shed 2 bases, with 18 bases lying between them. Everyone who donated was a healthy Caucasian. TCRdb re-called the 5' RACE reads with MiXCR, one entry per CDR3 protein. The table has 400,000 to 550,000 distinct CDR3 sequences, approximately 22% seen once; the top ten hold under 0.95%. This sample was shared with a second study, whose subject was T cells expressing NK-cell markers.

This chain connects TRBV5-8 to TRBJ2-3; the D gene is possibly TRBD2 (6 bases). The receptor was derived from a woman in her late teens or twenties in good health. Sample: CD4+ T cells sorted from blood. CDR3 DNA: TGTGCCAGCAGTCATCAGCGGGTAAGGGCCACAGATACGCAGTATTTT. Encoded protein: CASSHQRVRATDTQYF.